The T cell receptor (beta chain) described here comes from a study of blood T cell repertoires in COVID-19. Study-wide context: T cells, B-cell-depleted T cells, or PBMCs provided the cDNA or gDNA that served as material.

Libraries were prepared by immunoSEQ multiplex PCR; TCRdb keeps only in-frame clonotypes and omits some of them. The sample lists roughly 60,000 clones, 80% to 90% occurring once. The V and J ends lost 2 bases and 0 bases, in that order; junction bases with no gene match: 14. This CDR3 has 19 amino acids. CDR1 and CDR2 from the germline V gene are LGHDT and YNNKEL (reference sequence). The gene calls are TRBV3-1 (or the pseudogene TRBV3-2) and TRBJ2-3, with 7 bases lining up with TRBD2. The sequence came from an older man with acute or convalescent COVID-19. Sequencing used peripheral blood. This CDR3 reads CASSQRRDGGKRSTDTQYF. The CDR3 DNA reads TGTGCCAGCAGCCAACGTAGGGACGGGGGGAAAAGAAGCACAGATACGCAGTATTTT.